This is a list of T cell receptor beta chains from one sample in a study of blood T cells in healthy people across ages. TCRdb ran MiXCR on the 5' RACE reads and lists one entry per CDR3 protein. The sample records some 1.5 million distinct CDR3 sequences, approximately 30% being singletons. Sequencing was done on a sample of blood. These receptors were taken from a woman aged 25 to 39 in good health. The CDR3 runs from the conserved cysteine through the conserved F or W. Fields, in order: clone size, J gene, V gene, D gene, CDR3 DNA, CDR3 protein. The D gene is left open where the match is weak. Expanded clones get a size class; other rows say once, few or many, or leave the size out.

many | TRBJ2-1 | TRBV4-1 | TRBD2 | TGCGCCAGCAGCAGCAAGCGGGGGGCCAGAAATGAGCAGTTCTTC | CASSSKRGARNEQFF
many | TRBJ2-7 | TRBV29-1 | NA | TGCAGCGTTGAAGCCCTGGACGGCTCCTACGAGCAGTACTTC | CSVEALDGSYEQYF
NA | TRBJ1-6 | TRBV4-1 | NA | TGCGCCAGCAGCCAAGAAGGGGTCGATTCACCCCTCCACTTT | CASSQEGVDSPLHF
NA | TRBJ1-1 | TRBV12-3/TRBV12-4 | NA | TGTGCCAGCAGTTTAAAAGAGAAAGCTTTCTTT | CASSLKEKAFF
NA | TRBJ2-7 | TRBV6-2/TRBV6-3 | TRBD1 | TGTGCCAGCAGTACCATGGAGACGAGTGGACAGGGGTCACTCTACGAGCAGTACTTC | CASSTMETSGQGSLYEQYF
NA | TRBJ2-1 | TRBV3-1 | NA | TGTGCCAGCAGCTTCCGGGATGAGCGGTTCTTC | CASSFRDERFF
once | TRBJ1-3 | TRBV12-3/TRBV12-4 | TRBD1 | TGTGTCAGCAGTTTCTCTACAGGGGGTAGAAACACCATATATTTT | CVSSFSTGGRNTIYF
many | TRBJ2-1 | TRBV7-9 | NA | TGTGCCAGCAGCTCTGTAGCGAGGGGGAATGAGCAGTTCTTC | CASSSVARGNEQFF
many | TRBJ2-3 | TRBV7-9 | TRBD2 | TGTGCCAGCAGCCCACCCTCCGGGAGGTCGCAGTATTTT | CASSPPSGRSQYF
NA | TRBJ2-6 | TRBV20-1 | NA | TGCAGTGTTAGAGATATAGGGACTGGGGCCAACGTCCTGACTTTC | CSVRDIGTGANVLTF
many | TRBJ2-1 | TRBV5-1 | NA | TGCGCCAGCAGCTTGGGAGTGGGGGCCTACAATGAGCAGTTCTTC | CASSLGVGAYNEQFF
few | TRBJ1-2 | TRBV20-1 | NA | TGCAGTGCTAGAGATCTGGACACCACCTACTATGGCTACACCTTC | CSARDLDTTYYGYTF
many | TRBJ2-1 | TRBV12-3/TRBV12-4 | TRBD2 | TGTGCCAGCACCAGGGGGAGTAGCGGGAGGGTTGGTGAGCAGTTCTTC | CASTRGSSGRVGEQFF
NA | TRBJ1-2 | TRBV5-6 | NA | TGTGCCAGCAGCCGACCCGCTACCATCTATGGCTACACCTTC | CASSRPATIYGYTF
many | TRBJ2-1 | TRBV4-1 | TRBD2 | TGCGCCAGCAGCCAAGATCTTGGGACTAGCGGGAGGTATGAGCAGTTCTTC | CASSQDLGTSGRYEQFF
NA | TRBJ1-1 | TRBV5-1 | NA | TGCGCCACCCGTGCCGGGGCGTCAGAGGACACTGAAGCTTTCTTT | CATRAGASEDTEAFF
few | TRBJ1-1 | TRBV14 | NA | TGTGCCAGCGACCAAGGGCTCCGGTCGACTGAAGCTTTCTTT | CASDQGLRSTEAFF
many | TRBJ1-2 | TRBV12-3/TRBV12-4 | NA | TGTGCCAGCACTCGACGGAGGGGAATAGATGGCTACACCTTC | CASTRRRGIDGYTF
few | TRBJ2-3 | TRBV12-3/TRBV12-4 | NA | TGTGCCAGCAGGGCCGTCCCAATACGAACACGGGATACGCAGTATTTT | CASRAVPIRTRDTQYF
NA | TRBJ1-2 | TRBV27 | TRBD1 | TGTGCCAGCAGTGCAGGGGGCGCGGGTGGCTACACCTTC | CASSAGGAGGYTF
few | TRBJ1-1 | TRBV10-1 | NA | TGCGCCAGCCGCCCTGGACAGCGGGGAGGGGCTGAAGCTTTCTTT | CASRPGQRGGAEAFF
NA | TRBJ2-7 | TRBV20-1 | TRBD1 | TGCAGTGCTAGAGATAGGACAGGAAGTTGGTACGAGCAGTACTTC | CSARDRTGSWYEQYF
NA | TRBJ1-1 | TRBV9 | NA | TGTGCCAGCAGCAATCAAGTGTGGGGTGAAGCTTTCTTT | CASSNQVWGEAFF
NA | TRBJ1-1 | TRBV29-1 | TRBD1 | TGCAGCGAACGGGACAGGGGGCGAGGGAACACTGAAGCTTTCTTT | CSERDRGRGNTEAFF
NA | TRBJ1-5 | TRBV20-1 | NA | TGCAGTGCTTTAGCCACCAGAACCCAGCATTTT | CSALATRTQHF
few | TRBJ2-7 | TRBV12-3/TRBV12-4 | TRBD1 | TGTGCCAGCAGAAAAGACAGGGGGCCCTCCTACGCGCAGTACTTC | CASRKDRGPSYAQYF
NA | TRBJ2-3 | TRBV12-5 | TRBD2 | TGTGCTAGTGGTTTTCTTCTGGGGGGGGTGGAGGATACGCAGTATTTT | CASGFLLGGVEDTQYF
many | TRBJ2-7 | TRBV14 | NA | TGTGCCAGCAGACCCCTCGGACAGAGCTACGAGCAGTACTTC | CASRPLGQSYEQYF
NA | TRBJ2-1 | TRBV15 | TRBD2 | TGTGCCACCAGCAGAGCTAGCGGGAGTGGGGATGAGCAGTTCTTC | CATSRASGSGDEQFF
once | TRBJ2-3 | TRBV5-1 | NA | TGCGCCAGCAGCTTGGGTGGTTCGCGTTTTGATACGCAGTATTTT | CASSLGGSRFDTQYF
few | TRBJ1-1 | TRBV7-9 | NA | TGTGCCAGGACGGTTCTGAACACTGAAGCTTTCTTT | CARTVLNTEAFF
few | TRBJ2-7 | TRBV11-3 | TRBD2 | TGTGCCAGCAGCTTACCCCCGACCCATAGCGGGAGTGACCACGAGCAGTACTTC | CASSLPPTHSGSDHEQYF
NA | TRBJ2-7 | TRBV29-1 | TRBD2 | TGCAGCGTTGAAAAGCTAGCGGCCACCTACGAGCAGTACTTC | CSVEKLAATYEQYF
NA | TRBJ2-1 | TRBV7-8 | NA | TGTGCCAGCAGCTCGGGACTCAATCTAGAATACAATGAGCAGTTCTTC | CASSSGLNLEYNEQFF
many | TRBJ1-5 | TRBV20-1 | NA | TGCAGTGCTAGAGTGGGGGGGCATCAGCCCCAGCATTTT | CSARVGGHQPQHF
NA | TRBJ2-7 | TRBV4-3 | TRBD1 | TGCGCCAGCAGCCAAGGACAGGGGGCAGCTCTCGAGCAGTACTTC | CASSQGQGAALEQYF
NA | TRBJ1-4 | TRBV29-1 | TRBD1 | TGCAGCGTTGGGACAGGGAGAACTAATGAAAAACGGTTTTTT | CSVGTGRTNEKRFF
once | TRBJ2-7 | TRBV19 | TRBD1 | TGTGCCAGTTTTCCCAGGACAGGGGGCTACGAGCAGTACTTC | CASFPRTGGYEQYF
many | TRBJ2-3 | TRBV20-1 | NA | TGCAGTGCTCCGCCTAACGGGAGATCCGATACGCAGTATTTT | CSAPPNGRSDTQYF
few | TRBJ2-7 | TRBV19 | NA | TGTGCCAGTAGTGTAGAGCGGGCCACCTACGAGCAGTACTTC | CASSVERATYEQYF
few | TRBJ2-4 | TRBV18 | TRBD1 | TGTGCCAGCTCAAAAAAGACAGGGGAGGCTTTTGGCATTCAGTACTTC | CASSKKTGEAFGIQYF
few | TRBJ2-3 | TRBV5-1 | TRBD2 | TGCGCCAGCAGCTCCGGATGGACTAGCGGCTCCGCAGATACGCAGTATTTT | CASSSGWTSGSADTQYF